One and the same sample provided the 4 T cell receptor beta chains below, sequenced in a study of control samples from healthy donors and cancer patients (dated by TCRdb to the early 2020s). The method was the immunoSEQ multiplex PCR assay. TCRdb retrieved this table from immuneACCESS and kept in-frame rearrangements only. Not all clones are present; in checked studies, unresolved V genes account for under half, and no reason is known for the remainder. The sample data list 260,000 or so clones, and about four fifths of these were observed just once. About 14% of the sample is held by the ten biggest clonotypes. The sequencing sample was made of PBMCs. The receptors stem from a woman aged 60-75 years with lung cancer.

The V gene is TRBV5-6, the J gene TRBJ1-1; D ambiguous. Trimming shortened V by 0 bases and J by 2 bases, and 11 bases separated the two germline ends. CDR3 length: 15 amino acids. Germline CDR1 SGHDT, CDR2 YYEEEE. The CDR3 coding sequence is TGTGCCAGCAGCTTGGTAAGGCAGGCTAACACTGAAGCTTTCTTT. Protein: CASSLVRQANTEAFF.

The genes are TRBV3-1 (or the pseudogene TRBV3-2) and TRBJ2-7; 10 bases match TRBD2. V was clipped by 1 base and J by 9 bases; unmatched bases: 9. CDR3 size: 15 residues. Per the germline V gene, CDR1 is LGHDT and CDR2 is YNNKEL (reference sequence). CDR3 sequence (DNA): TGTGCCAGCAGCCAAGGTACTAGCGGGACCTTGGGGCAGTACTTC. Encoded protein: CASSQGTSGTLGQYF.

The V gene is TRBV27, the J gene TRBJ1-1, with unresolved D. Germline V gene data show CDR1 as MNHEY and CDR2 as SMNVEV (reference sequence). The CDR3 is 15 residues long. The V and J ends lost 6 bases and 2 bases respectively, with 16 bases between them. The CDR3 bases are TGTGCCAGCAGCGGACGGGCAACCCTCAACACTGAAGCTTTCTTT. Protein product: CASSGRATLNTEAFF.

V usage is TRBV10-3 and J usage is TRBJ1-5; D is undetermined. There are 13 residues in the CDR3. The germline gives CDR1 ENHRY, CDR2 SYGVKD. The V end lost 6 bases, the J end lost 7 bases, and 13 bases lay between the germline ends. CDR3 sequence reads: CAISPQARQPQHF. In DNA form, the CDR3 reads TGTGCCATCAGCCCCCAGGCCAGGCAGCCCCAGCATTTT.